Listed here are 32 T cell receptor beta chains from one sample, sequenced in a study of neurological immune-mediated disorders. TCRdb ran MiXCR on the 5' RACE reads and lists one entry per CDR3 protein. The sample yields 120,000 or so distinct CDR3 sequences, roughly 3.2% seen once. Sequenced: PBMCs. The receptors were gathered from a woman in her 30s with multiple sclerosis.

The table lists this clonotype with many counts. The rearrangement joins TRBV12-3 or TRBV12-4 to TRBJ1-5; D possibly corresponds to TRBD1 (5 bases). The CDR3 runs to 14 residues. Trimming took 6 bases from V and 2 from J, leaving 11 bases between them. The CDR3 sequence is CASSIRVGNQPQHF. CDR3 DNA: TGTGCCAGCAGCATCAGGGTAGGCAATCAGCCCCAGCATTTT.

This clonotype appeared many times. This chain connects TRBV6-5 to TRBJ1-5, with TRBD1 identical over 7 bases. V trimming: 0 bases; J trimming: 9 bases; junction bases outside the gene matches: 5. CDR1 is MNHEY and CDR2 is SVGAGI in the germline V gene. This CDR3 region has 14 residues. This chain's CDR3 is CASSYSGGLGPQHF. CDR3 bases: TGTGCCAGCAGTTACTCAGGGGGCCTTGGGCCCCAGCATTTT.

This clonotype was detected many times. This chain connects TRBV7-9 to TRBJ2-1, with 7 bases that match TRBD1. With 1 base clipped from V and 9 bases from J, the junction kept 3 bases outside the gene matches. Germline V lookup: CDR1 SEHNR, CDR2 FQNEAQ (reference sequence). The CDR3 consists of 13 residues. The CDR3 bases are TGTGCCAGCAGCTTAGTAGGGGGCGGTGAGCAGTTCTTC. The encoded protein is CASSLVGGGEQFF.

This clonotype has ten or more counts. V gene TRBV4-1 combines with J gene TRBJ1-5; 7 nucleotides agree with TRBD1. CDR1 is MGHRA and CDR2 is YSYEKL in the germline V gene. V was pared by 3 bases and J by 2 bases, with 4 bases of the junction left unmatched. CDR3 length: 15 residues. CDR3 sequence: CASSHTDRGNQPQHF. The CDR3, as DNA: TGCGCCAGCAGCCATACTGACAGGGGCAATCAGCCCCAGCATTTT.

This clonotype has a count of ten or more. CDR3 loop: CSAATSQGRNTIYF. CDR3 sequence (DNA): TGCAGTGCTGCAACATCCCAGGGTAGAAACACCATATATTTT. V usage is TRBV20-1 and J usage is TRBJ1-3; tentatively, D is TRBD1 (5 bases). This CDR3 spans 14 amino acids. Trimming took off 5 bases at V and 5 bases at J, with 16 bases between the two ends. Germline assignment: CDR1 DFQATT and CDR2 SNEGSKA (reference sequence).

This clonotype was counted ten times or more. The rearrangement uses TRBV12-3 or TRBV12-4 and TRBJ1-1, with no clear D. With 3 bases removed from V and 5 bases from J, the gap between germline ends came to 13 bases. This CDR3 has 14 residues. The CDR3 DNA reads TGTGCCAGCAGTTTTTACGTCGATAGTACTGAAGCTTTCTTT. This sequence encodes CASSFYVDSTEAFF.

This clonotype was observed at least ten times. The chain links TRBV5-1 to TRBJ2-2; D is ambiguous. Trimming took off 2 bases at V and 6 bases at J, with 11 bases between the two ends. Per germline, CDR1 SGHRS and CDR2 YFSETQ. CDR3 length equals 14 residues. CDR3 DNA: TGCGCCAGCAGCTTAACTCCCTCGTCCGGGGAGCTGTTTTTT. Amino acids: CASSLTPSSGELFF.

This clonotype was counted many times. The V call is TRBV5-1, the J call TRBJ1-2, with 9 nucleotides matching TRBD1. V shed 2 bases and J 4 bases; nucleotides not matched to a gene: 9. CDR3 length: 16 residues. Per germline, CDR1 SGHRS and CDR2 YFSETQ. In DNA form, the CDR3 reads TGCGCCAGCAGCTTCTCCGGGACAGGGACTATCTATGGCTACACCTTC. Protein: CASSFSGTGTIYGYTF.

This clonotype was detected many times. This sequence joins TRBV20-1 and TRBJ2-1, with D possibly TRBD1 on 5 matching bases. The germline V and J ends were trimmed by 2 bases and 7 bases, with 9 bases remaining between them. Germline CDR1 and CDR2: DFQATT and SNEGSKA (reference sequence). The CDR3 is 12 residues long. The CDR3 DNA reads TGCAGTGCTAGATCTCCAGGGAATGAGCAGTTCTTC. Translating it yields CSARSPGNEQFF.

This clonotype was picked up many times. This chain uses TRBV7-8 with TRBJ1-4; the D gene is possibly TRBD1 (6 bases). Trimming removed 4 bases at V and 6 bases at J, with 15 bases between. The CDR3 has 15 amino acids. Per germline, CDR1 SGHVS and CDR2 FQNEAQ. For the CDR3, the DNA is TGTGCCAGCAGCTCCGGGAGTGGGGGCGATGAAAAACTGTTTTTT. Amino acids: CASSSGSGGDEKLFF.

This clonotype was seen ten or more times. This chain connects TRBV4-3 to TRBJ2-2; D possibly corresponds to TRBD2 (6 bases). The CDR3 is 16 amino acids. Germline CDR1 and CDR2: LGHNA and YSLEER. Trimming took off 4 bases at V and 4 bases at J, with 16 bases between the two ends. CDR3 sequence: CASSPHGSAATGELFF. The CDR3 nucleotides are TGCGCCAGCAGCCCCCACGGGAGTGCAGCCACCGGGGAGCTGTTTTTT.

This clonotype was detected many times. CDR3 nucleotide sequence: TGTGCCAGCAGTGCCAGATCGTCAACTAATGAAAAACTGTTTTTT. Protein: CASSARSSTNEKLFF. This chain connects TRBV2 to TRBJ1-4, with D hard to call. V dropped 4 bases and J dropped 0 bases, with 9 bases sitting between them. Germline V CDR1 and CDR2: SNHLY, FYNNEI. The CDR3 contains 15 residues.

Many counts were recorded for this clonotype. The CDR3 loop reads CSASSLAGENIQYF. CDR3 DNA sequence: TGCAGTGCTAGCTCTTTGGCAGGGGAAAACATTCAGTACTTC. The chain employs TRBV20-1 and TRBJ2-4, with D possibly matching TRBD1 (6 bases). The CDR3 length is 14 residues. Trimming left V 3 bases short and J 5 bases short, with 14 bases between. CDR1 is DFQATT, CDR2 SNEGSKA, per germline (reference sequence).

The chain joins TRBV18 to TRBJ2-1, with 13 bases identical to TRBD2. The junction had 6 bases not matched to a gene; V was cut back by 6 bases and J by 7 bases. The CDR3 length is 15 residues. Germline CDR1 and CDR2: KGHSH and LQKENI. The CDR3 bases are TGTGCCAGCTCGCCGGGACTAGCGGGAAGGAATGAGCAGTTCTTC. The encoded protein is CASSPGLAGRNEQFF.

This clonotype was recorded at least ten times. The rearrangement uses TRBV7-9 and TRBJ2-1, with 9 bases identical to TRBD1. J was trimmed by 6 bases and V by 4 bases; bases with no gene match: 7. Per germline, CDR1 SEHNR and CDR2 FQNEAQ (reference sequence). There are 15 residues in the CDR3. DNA for the CDR3: TGTGCCAGCAGCTCCAGTTGGGACAGGGCCAATGAGCAGTTCTTC. Translation: CASSSSWDRANEQFF.

This clonotype was counted many times. This chain uses TRBV3-1 with TRBJ2-1; D is ambiguous. Germline V gene lookup returns CDR1 LGHDT and CDR2 YNNKEL (reference sequence). Trimming took off 0 bases at V and 0 bases at J, with 6 bases between the two ends. This CDR3 has 15 amino acids. DNA for the CDR3: TGTGCCAGCAGCCAAGACCTGAGCTCCTACAATGAGCAGTTCTTC. This sequence encodes CASSQDLSSYNEQFF.

The sample holds many counts of this clonotype. The gene calls are TRBV9 and TRBJ2-7, with D perhaps TRBD1 (6 bases). The CDR3 has 14 amino acids. V gave up 2 bases and J gave up 6 bases, with 15 bases separating them. The germline gives CDR1 SGDLS, CDR2 YYNGEE. The CDR3 here is CASSVQNRGGEQYF. CDR3 coding DNA: TGTGCCAGCAGCGTTCAGAACAGAGGGGGCGAGCAGTACTTC. Using reference TRBV9 and TRBJ2-7 for the parts outside the CDR3, the full variable domain is DSGVTQTPKHLITATGQRVTLRCSPRSGDLSVYWYQQSLDQGLQFLIQYYNGEERAKGNILERFSAQQFPDLHSELNLSSLELGDSALYFCASSVQNRGGEQYFGPGTRLTVT.

This clonotype was observed many times. The chain combines TRBV12-3 or TRBV12-4 with TRBJ2-2; 7 bases are a match to TRBD2. The J segment lost 1 base and the V segment lost 2 bases, leaving 7 bases of the junction unmatched. This CDR3 is built from 17 residues. The CDR3 protein is CASSLNHPSGNTGELFF. DNA of the CDR3: TGTGCCAGCAGTTTAAATCACCCTAGCGGGAACACCGGGGAGCTGTTTTTT.

This clonotype was seen many times. This chain links TRBV29-1 with TRBJ2-7, with TRBD1 matching over 10 bases. Germline CDR1 is SQVTM and CDR2 is ANQGSEA. The CDR3 covers 16 residues. The V gene end was trimmed by 1 base and the J gene end by 6 bases; junction bases not matched to a gene: 12. CDR3 DNA sequence: TGCAGCGTTGAAGGTGGGACAGGGGTGACTGTGGGCGAGCAGTACTTC. This encodes CSVEGGTGVTVGEQYF.

This clonotype was seen many times. The chain combines TRBV6-5 with TRBJ2-1; possibly TRBD2 for D (6 bases). Germline assignment: CDR1 MNHEY and CDR2 SVGAGI. Trimming stripped 2 bases from V and 2 bases from J, with 19 bases between. This CDR3 is built from 18 residues. The CDR3 spells CASSYQRVGGAPYNEQFF. As DNA, the CDR3 is TGTGCCAGCAGTTACCAGCGGGTTGGAGGGGCCCCCTACAATGAGCAGTTCTTC.

Many counts were recorded for this clonotype. The rearrangement links TRBV7-2 to TRBJ1-2; D gene ambiguous. V shed 0 bases and J shed 8 bases, with 13 bases lying between them. The germline CDR1 and CDR2 sequences are SGHTA and FQGNSA. This CDR3 contains 14 residues. The CDR3 bases are TGTGCCAGCAGCTTAGCGGATCTAGGACGGGGCTACACCTTC. Protein sequence: CASSLADLGRGYTF.

This clonotype was seen at least ten times. The rearrangement uses TRBV10-3 and TRBJ2-5; D is unresolved. Trimming left V 0 bases short and J 4 bases short, with 3 bases between. Germline V gene data show CDR1 as ENHRY and CDR2 as SYGVKD. CDR3 length: 12 residues. CDR3 in DNA: TGTGCCATCAGTGAGTCGGGAGAGACCCAGTACTTC. Residues: CAISESGETQYF.

This clonotype was detected a few times. V usage is TRBV7-2 and J usage is TRBJ2-1, with unresolved D. CDR1 and CDR2 (germline): SGHTA, FQGNSA. The CDR3 covers 15 residues. The V end was cut by 0 bases, the J end by 3 bases, with 9 bases between. The CDR3 bases are TGTGCCAGCAGCTTAGCCGCCCCACTCTACAATGAGCAGTTCTTC. Translation: CASSLAAPLYNEQFF.

This clonotype was counted ten times or more. V is TRBV20-1 and J is TRBJ1-1; D is perhaps TRBD1 (5 bases). CDR3 size: 15 residues. V lost 3 bases and J 0 bases, leaving 14 bases between the germline ends. CDR1 and CDR2 (germline): DFQATT, SNEGSKA (reference sequence). The CDR3 DNA sequence: TGCAGTGCTAGCGGGGGTTTGGGGATGAACACTGAAGCTTTCTTT. It codes for CSASGGLGMNTEAFF.

This clonotype was detected ten times or more. The V and J genes are TRBV3-1 and TRBJ2-7; D remains unclear. The CDR3 runs 14 residues. CDR1 is LGHDT and CDR2 is YNNKEL in the germline V gene (reference sequence). V dropped 1 base and J dropped 5 bases, with 12 bases sitting between them. The CDR3 loop reads CASSQADSSHEQYF. Here the CDR3 DNA reads TGTGCCAGCAGCCAAGCGGATAGTTCCCACGAGCAGTACTTC.

This clonotype was seen at least ten times. The rearrangement joins TRBV7-9 to TRBJ1-4; D is unclear. V lost 5 bases to trimming and J lost 11 bases, with 9 bases between them. The CDR3 totals 11 residues. Germline V gene data show CDR1 as SEHNR and CDR2 as FQNEAQ (reference sequence). CDR3 sequence: CASSPGGKLFF. The CDR3 DNA reads as TGTGCCAGCAGCCCCGGTGGGAAACTGTTTTTT.

This clonotype was seen many times. J is TRBJ1-2 and V is TRBV7-9; D remains unclear. Germline assignment: CDR1 SEHNR and CDR2 FQNEAQ (reference sequence). The CDR3 extends over 11 amino acids. V gave up 10 bases and J gave up 7 bases, with 13 bases separating them. CDR3 nucleotide sequence: TGTGCCATCCTTGAGACGGGTGGCTACACCTTC. Amino acids: CAILETGGYTF.

This chain links TRBV10-3 with TRBJ2-1, with 9 bases identical to TRBD1. The V gene's germline CDR1 is ENHRY and CDR2 SYGVKD. After removal of 3 bases from V and 4 bases from J, the junction contained 4 bases not matched to a gene. The CDR3 is 15 residues long. CDR3 DNA sequence: TGTGCCATCAGTGACCGACAGGGGGATTACAATGAGCAGTTCTTC. This encodes CAISDRQGDYNEQFF.

This clonotype has a count of ten or more. The CDR3 is CASSSNTGSWTGELFF. The CDR3 DNA is TGTGCCAGCAGCTCCAATACCGGGAGTTGGACCGGGGAGCTGTTTTTT. The V and J genes are TRBV7-2 and TRBJ2-2; tentatively, D is TRBD2 (6 bases). The germline V gene encodes CDR1 SGHTA and CDR2 FQGNSA. This CDR3 spans 16 amino acids. Deletions cut 4 bases from V and 5 bases from J, with 17 bases between. The entire variable domain, with the rest obtained from reference TRBV7-2 and TRBJ2-2, is as follows: GAGVSQSPSNKVTEKGKDVELRCDPISGHTALYWYRQSLGQGLEFLIYFQGNSAPDKSGLPSDRFSAERTGGSVSTLTIQRTQQEDSAVYLCASSSNTGSWTGELFFGEGSRLTVL.

Many counts were recorded for this clonotype. The chain combines TRBV6-5 with TRBJ1-4; TRBD1 might be the D (6 bases). This CDR3 has 16 amino acids. Trimming cost V 0 bases and J 5 bases, with 13 bases left between them. CDR1 and CDR2 (germline): MNHEY, SVGAGI. CDR3: CASSYSSGTPNEKLFF. Here the CDR3 DNA reads TGTGCCAGCAGTTACTCGAGCGGGACACCGAATGAAAAACTGTTTTTT.

Many counts were recorded for this clonotype. This chain connects TRBV7-2 to TRBJ2-5, with TRBD2 matching 7 bases. This CDR3 spans 13 amino acids. The ends lost 3 bases at V and 10 bases at J; junction bases unmatched: 8. Germline assignment: CDR1 SGHTA and CDR2 FQGNSA. The CDR3 protein is CASSFRGGGDQYF. The CDR3 DNA reads as TGTGCCAGCAGCTTCCGCGGGGGTGGGGACCAGTACTTC.

This clonotype has a count of ten or more. V and J are TRBV19 and TRBJ1-1, with D unclear. The length of the CDR3 is 13 residues. V gave up 3 bases and J gave up 2 bases, with 7 bases separating them. The V gene's germline CDR1 is LNHDA and CDR2 SQIVND (reference sequence). The CDR3 DNA reads TGTGCCAGTAGTATCTACGTTAACACTGAAGCTTTCTTT. Translated: CASSIYVNTEAFF.